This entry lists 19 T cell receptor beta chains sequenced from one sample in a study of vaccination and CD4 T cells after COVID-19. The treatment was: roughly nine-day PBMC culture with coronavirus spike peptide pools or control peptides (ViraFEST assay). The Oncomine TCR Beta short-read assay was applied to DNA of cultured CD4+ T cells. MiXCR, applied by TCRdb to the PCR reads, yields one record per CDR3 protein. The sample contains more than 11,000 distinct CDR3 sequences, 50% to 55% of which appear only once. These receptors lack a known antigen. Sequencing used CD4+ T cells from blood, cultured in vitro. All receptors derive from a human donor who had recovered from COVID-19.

CDR3 loop: CASRRIAGVGPYNEQFF. CDR3 coding DNA: TGTGCCAGCCGACGAATAGCGGGAGTGGGGCCCTACAATGAGCAGTTCTTC. The chain couples TRBV27 to TRBJ2-1; 9 bases fit TRBD2. CDR1 and CDR2 from the germline V gene are MNHEY and SMNVEV (reference sequence). The CDR3 is 17 amino acids. Losses at the gene ends were 8 bases for V and 2 bases for J; bases not matched to a gene: 13.

CDR3 DNA sequence: TGTGCCACCTCTCTCCCCCAAGTGTCCTACGAGCAGTACTTC. Amino acids: CATSLPQVSYEQYF. The chain has TRBV7-9 and TRBJ2-7; unclear D gene. Germline CDR1 is SEHNR and CDR2 is FQNEAQ (reference sequence). V was clipped by 10 bases and J by 1 base, with 17 bases between them. CDR3 length equals 14 residues.

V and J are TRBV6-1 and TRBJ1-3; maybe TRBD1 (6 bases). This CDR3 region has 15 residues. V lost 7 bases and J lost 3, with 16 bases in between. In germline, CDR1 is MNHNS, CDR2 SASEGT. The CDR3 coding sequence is TGTGCCAGCACCGGATTGGGGGGCCTTGGAAACACCATATATTTT. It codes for CASTGLGGLGNTIYF.

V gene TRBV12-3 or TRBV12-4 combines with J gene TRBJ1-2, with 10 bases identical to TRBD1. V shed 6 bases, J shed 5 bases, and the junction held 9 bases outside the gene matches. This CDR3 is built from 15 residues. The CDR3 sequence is CASRMTGGARYGYTF. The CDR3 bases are TGTGCCAGCAGAATGACAGGGGGCGCCCGTTATGGCTACACCTTC.

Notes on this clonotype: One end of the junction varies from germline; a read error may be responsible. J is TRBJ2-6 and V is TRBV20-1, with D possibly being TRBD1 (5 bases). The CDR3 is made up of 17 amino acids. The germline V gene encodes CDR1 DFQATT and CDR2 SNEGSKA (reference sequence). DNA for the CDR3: TGCAGTGCTAGCGATCTGCGGACACACTCTGGGGCCAACATCCTGACTTTC. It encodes CSASDLRTHSGANILTF.

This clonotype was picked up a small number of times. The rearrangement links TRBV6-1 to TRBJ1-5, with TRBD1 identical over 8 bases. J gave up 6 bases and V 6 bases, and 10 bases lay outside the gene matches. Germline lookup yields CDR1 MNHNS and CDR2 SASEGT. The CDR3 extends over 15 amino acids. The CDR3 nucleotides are TGTGCCAGCAGCCCCCGGGACAGGTGGGCTCAGCCCCAGCATTTT. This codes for CASSPRDRWAQPQHF.

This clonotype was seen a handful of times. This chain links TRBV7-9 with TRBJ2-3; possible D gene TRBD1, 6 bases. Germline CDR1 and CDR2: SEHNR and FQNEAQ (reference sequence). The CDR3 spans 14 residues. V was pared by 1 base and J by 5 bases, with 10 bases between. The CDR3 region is CASSLGGPGDTQYF. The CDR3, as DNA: TGTGCCAGCAGCTTAGGGGGGCCCGGAGATACGCAGTATTTT.

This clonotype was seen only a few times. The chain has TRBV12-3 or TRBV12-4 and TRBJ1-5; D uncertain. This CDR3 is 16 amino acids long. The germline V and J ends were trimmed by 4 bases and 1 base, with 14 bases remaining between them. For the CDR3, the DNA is TGTGCCAGCAGTTCCCCGGACGGGAGAAGCAATCAGCCCCAGCATTTT. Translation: CASSSPDGRSNQPQHF.

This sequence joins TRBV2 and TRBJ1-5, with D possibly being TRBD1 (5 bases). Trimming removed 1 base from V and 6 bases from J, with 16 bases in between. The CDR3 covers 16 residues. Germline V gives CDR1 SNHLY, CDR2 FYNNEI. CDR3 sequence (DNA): TGTGCCAGCAGTGAAGAAGGGGCTGTAGCTACTCAGCCCCAGCATTTT. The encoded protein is CASSEEGAVATQPQHF.

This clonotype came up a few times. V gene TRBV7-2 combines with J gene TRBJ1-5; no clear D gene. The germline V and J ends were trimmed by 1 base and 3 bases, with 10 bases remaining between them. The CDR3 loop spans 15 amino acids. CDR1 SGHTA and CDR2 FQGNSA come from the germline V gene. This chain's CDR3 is CASSLGWGPNQPQHF. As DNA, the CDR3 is TGTGCCAGCAGCTTAGGGTGGGGTCCCAATCAGCCCCAGCATTTT.

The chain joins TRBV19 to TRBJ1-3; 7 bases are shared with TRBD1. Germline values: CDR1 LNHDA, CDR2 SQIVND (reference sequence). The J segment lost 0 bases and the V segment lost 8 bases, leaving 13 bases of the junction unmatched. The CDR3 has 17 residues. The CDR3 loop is CASEPWDSASSGNTIYF. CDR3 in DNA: TGTGCCAGTGAACCCTGGGACAGCGCATCCTCTGGAAACACCATATATTTT.

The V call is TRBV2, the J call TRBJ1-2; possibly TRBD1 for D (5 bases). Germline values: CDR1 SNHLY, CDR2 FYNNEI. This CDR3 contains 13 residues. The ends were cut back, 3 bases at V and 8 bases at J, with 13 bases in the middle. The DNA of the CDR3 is TGTGCCAGCAGTGACCCAGGGAAAATAGGCTACACCTTC. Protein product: CASSDPGKIGYTF. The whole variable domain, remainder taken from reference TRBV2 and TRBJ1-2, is EPEVTQTPSHQVTQMGQEVILRCVPISNHLYFYWYRQILGQKVEFLVSFYNNEISEKSEIFDDQFSVERPDGSNFTLKIRSTKLEDSAMYFCASSDPGKIGYTFGSGTRLTVV.

The CDR3 region has the DNA TGCAGTGCTAGAGATCCGACAGGGGGCAATCAGCCCCAGCATTTT. Residues: CSARDPTGGNQPQHF. The rearrangement links TRBV20-1 to TRBJ1-5, with TRBD1 matching 8 bases. Germline assignment: CDR1 DFQATT and CDR2 SNEGSKA (reference sequence). The CDR3 totals 15 residues. With 0 bases clipped from V and 2 bases from J, the junction kept 3 bases outside the gene matches.

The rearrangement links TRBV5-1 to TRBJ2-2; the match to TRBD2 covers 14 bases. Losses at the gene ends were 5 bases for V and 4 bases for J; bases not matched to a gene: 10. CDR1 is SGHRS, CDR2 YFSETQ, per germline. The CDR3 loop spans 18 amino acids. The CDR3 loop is CASSQGTSGGSRTGELFF. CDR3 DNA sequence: TGCGCCAGCAGTCAGGGGACTAGCGGGGGTTCACGCACCGGGGAGCTGTTTTTT.

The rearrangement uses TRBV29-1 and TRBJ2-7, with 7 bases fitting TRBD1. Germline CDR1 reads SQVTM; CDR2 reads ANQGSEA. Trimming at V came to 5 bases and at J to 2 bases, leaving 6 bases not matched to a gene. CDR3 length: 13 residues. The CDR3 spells CSVQGTDTYEQYF. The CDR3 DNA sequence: TGCAGCGTTCAAGGGACAGATACCTACGAGCAGTACTTC.

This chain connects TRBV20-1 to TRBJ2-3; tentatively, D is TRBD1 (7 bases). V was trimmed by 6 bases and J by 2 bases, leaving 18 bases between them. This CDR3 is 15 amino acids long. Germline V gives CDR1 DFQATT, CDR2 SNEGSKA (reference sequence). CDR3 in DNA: TGCAGTGCCCAAGGAGGGGGCCGAAACACAGATACGCAGTATTTT. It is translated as CSAQGGGRNTDTQYF.

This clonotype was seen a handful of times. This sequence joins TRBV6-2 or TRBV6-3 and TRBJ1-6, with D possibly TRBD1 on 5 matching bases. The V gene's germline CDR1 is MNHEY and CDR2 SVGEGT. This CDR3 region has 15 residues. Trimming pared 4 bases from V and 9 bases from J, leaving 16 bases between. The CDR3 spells CASSFGAPYRSPLHF. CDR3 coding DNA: TGTGCCAGCAGTTTCGGGGCTCCTTATCGTTCACCCCTCCACTTT.

CDR3: CSVDETQYF. In DNA, the CDR3 is TGCAGCGTTGACGAGACCCAGTACTTC. This chain uses TRBV29-1 with TRBJ2-5; D not resolved. V was trimmed by 3 bases and J by 5 bases, leaving 1 base between them. There are 9 residues in the CDR3. Germline V gives CDR1 SQVTM, CDR2 ANQGSEA.

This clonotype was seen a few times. The CDR3 DNA reads as TGTGCCAGCAGCCTAGAACTGTTACAGGGATCGAACACCGGGGAGCTGTTTTTT. This sequence encodes CASSLELLQGSNTGELFF. The chain combines TRBV4-2 with TRBJ2-2, with a tentative D call TRBD1 (6 bases). The germline V gene has CDR1 LGHNA and CDR2 YNFKEQ. The CDR3 contains 18 residues. V lost 4 bases and J lost 0, with 18 bases in between.